The 26 T cell receptor beta chains presented below share a single source sample, sequenced in a study of blood T cell repertoires in COVID-19 (dated by TCRdb to 2018 to 2021). The library came from the immunoSEQ multiplex PCR assay. The clones in this table, taken by TCRdb from immuneACCESS, are in-frame only. Not every clone is retained; where verified, under half of the shortfall comes from an unresolved V gene, and the cause of the rest is unknown. The sample has under 150,000 clones on record, 84% of them singletons. The top ten hold under 1.5% of the sample. Specimen: peripheral blood. The source is a man between 60 and 70 years old with acute or convalescent COVID-19.

The chain uses TRBV15 and TRBJ2-7, with TRBD2 matching over 8 bases. V dropped 5 bases and J dropped 7; count of bases not matched to a gene: 10. The CDR3 has 14 residues. Germline V CDR1 and CDR2: LNHNV, YYDKDF (reference sequence). The CDR3 DNA reads as TGTGCCACCAGCCGTCAAAGGCGGGAGGAGGAGCAGTACTTC. Translated: CATSRQRREEEQYF.

The chain has TRBV23-1 and TRBJ2-5; 9 positions match TRBD1. TRBV23-1 falls under the ORF class, with uncertain function. This CDR3 spans 14 amino acids. V shed 2 bases and J 8 bases; nucleotides not matched to a gene: 6. The CDR3 loop is CASSQAMTGGTQYF. CDR3 nucleotides: TGCGCCAGCAGTCAAGCAATGACAGGGGGTACCCAGTACTTC.

The CDR3, as DNA: TGTGCCAGCAGCCAAGACCAGGGAGAGCAGTACTTC. Protein: CASSQDQGEQYF. The V and J genes are TRBV3-1 (or the pseudogene TRBV3-2) and TRBJ2-7; D may be TRBD1 (5 bases). The ends were cut back, 0 bases at V and 7 bases at J, with 7 bases in the middle. The CDR3 is 12 amino acids. In germline, CDR1 is LGHDT, CDR2 YNNKEL (reference sequence).

This sequence joins TRBV5-1 and TRBJ1-2; 12 bases match TRBD1. There are 15 residues in the CDR3. CDR1 is SGHRS and CDR2 is YFSETQ in the germline V gene. Trimming took 4 bases from V and 8 from J; bases not matched to a gene: 9. The CDR3 is CASSRPGTGGEGYTF. DNA for the CDR3: TGCGCCAGCAGCCGCCCCGGGACAGGGGGCGAAGGCTACACCTTC.

The V gene is TRBV7-9, the J gene TRBJ1-2, with TRBD1 identical over 8 bases. Germline trimming cut 6 bases from V and 5 bases from J; bases unmatched to any gene: 11. The CDR3 covers 15 residues. CDR1 and CDR2 from the germline V gene are SEHNR and FQNEAQ (reference sequence). Written as DNA, the CDR3 is TGTGCCAGCAGTAAACCCGGGACAGGACATTATGGCTACACCTTC. Translated: CASSKPGTGHYGYTF.

V gene TRBV29-1 combines with J gene TRBJ2-5; D is undetermined. CDR3 length: 13 residues. Germline V gene sequence: CDR1 SQVTM, CDR2 ANQGSEA. V was shortened by 6 bases and J by 5 bases, with 16 bases between the two germline ends. The CDR3 bases are TGCAGCGTCGCGCAGACTTTCGGGGAGACCCAGTACTTC. Translated: CSVAQTFGETQYF.

This clone occurred a few times. This chain's CDR3 is CASSLSNLPGTDTQYF. The CDR3 DNA reads TGTGCCAGCAGTTTATCGAACCTCCCGGGCACAGATACGCAGTATTTT. This rearrangement joins TRBV27 to TRBJ2-3; D is unclear. The ends were cut back, 0 bases at V and 1 base at J, with 11 bases in the middle. The CDR3 loop spans 16 amino acids. Germline-derived CDR1 and CDR2 are MNHEY and SMNVEV (reference sequence).

The rearrangement links TRBV9 to TRBJ2-3; no definite D call. Germline V gives CDR1 SGDLS, CDR2 YYNGEE. This CDR3 is 14 amino acids long. V lost 4 bases and J 2 bases, leaving 11 bases between the germline ends. CDR3 DNA: TGTGCCAGCAGCCATGACACCTCCACAGATACGCAGTATTTT. This translates into CASSHDTSTDTQYF.

This clone was found a few times. V usage is TRBV9 and J usage is TRBJ2-2; 7 bases are shared with TRBD1. The ends lost 3 bases at V and 1 base at J; junction bases unmatched: 9. In germline, CDR1 is SGDLS, CDR2 YYNGEE. CDR3 length: 17 residues. The CDR3 region has the DNA TGTGCCAGCAGCGCCAACCCCGGGACAGTGAACACCGGGGAGCTGTTTTTT. It encodes CASSANPGTVNTGELFF.

This chain uses TRBV13 with TRBJ1-2, with 7 bases identical to TRBD1. The CDR3 contains 13 residues. The germline V gene has CDR1 PRHDT and CDR2 FYEKMQ (reference sequence). The ends lost 3 bases at V and 3 bases at J; junction bases unmatched: 1. CDR3 in DNA: TGTGCCAGCAGCTTCGGGACAGACTATGGCTACACCTTC. Residues: CASSFGTDYGYTF. Drawing the rest from reference TRBV13 and TRBJ1-2, the complete variable domain is AAGVIQSPRHLIKEKRETATLKCYPIPRHDTVYWYQQGPGQDPQFLISFYEKMQSDKGSIPDRFSAQQFSDYHSELNMSSLELGDSALYFCASSFGTDYGYTFGSGTRLTVV.

This clone was recorded only once. The J gene is TRBJ1-2, the V gene TRBV5-4; TRBD1 matches 10 bases. The germline V gene has CDR1 SGHNT and CDR2 YYREEE (reference sequence). With 0 bases clipped from V and 5 bases from J, the junction kept 1 base outside the gene matches. This CDR3 contains 14 residues. The CDR3 here is CASSLGGQGYGYTF. CDR3 DNA sequence: TGTGCCAGCAGCTTGGGGGGACAGGGGTATGGCTACACCTTC.

V is TRBV7-6 and J is TRBJ1-4; TRBD1 agrees at 11 bases. V trimming: 5 bases; J trimming: 4 bases; junction bases outside the gene matches: 3. CDR1 is SGHVS, CDR2 FNYEAQ, per germline. There are 15 residues in the CDR3. CDR3 nucleotides: TGTGCCAGCAGCGGGGGGACAGGGGGTAATGAAAAACTGTTTTTT. This translates into CASSGGTGGNEKLFF.

The chain employs TRBV29-1 and TRBJ2-5; possibly TRBD2 for D (6 bases). The CDR3 has 15 residues. Germline V gene sequence: CDR1 SQVTM, CDR2 ANQGSEA. The V and J ends lost 3 bases and 1 base respectively, with 15 bases between them. The CDR3 protein is CSVEIGGTSQETQYF. The CDR3 DNA is TGCAGCGTTGAGATTGGGGGGACCTCCCAAGAGACCCAGTACTTC.

This clone was picked up one time. Here the CDR3 reads CASSPRRTEDRGRETQYF. In nucleotides, the CDR3 is TGTGCCAGTAGTCCCCGAAGAACCGAGGACAGGGGTCGAGAGACCCAGTACTTC. The V call is TRBV19, the J call TRBJ2-5; 9 positions agree with TRBD1. CDR1 is LNHDA and CDR2 is SQIVND in the germline V gene (reference sequence). The CDR3 runs to 18 residues. J gave up 4 bases and V 5 bases, and 17 bases lay outside the gene matches.

This clone was recorded a few times. The chain uses TRBV5-4 and TRBJ1-1, with D maybe TRBD1 (5 bases). The CDR3 is 14 amino acids. Between the trimmed V and J ends, which lost 4 bases and 9 bases, there was a span of 19 bases. Germline V gives CDR1 SGHNT, CDR2 YYREEE (reference sequence). The CDR3 loop reads CASSDTSREVKAFF. For the CDR3, the DNA is TGTGCCAGCAGCGACACCTCCAGGGAAGTAAAAGCTTTCTTT.

This chain uses TRBV3-1 (or the pseudogene TRBV3-2) with TRBJ1-6; D possibly corresponds to TRBD1 (5 bases). V was trimmed by 1 base and J by 10 bases, leaving 11 bases between them. The germline V gene encodes CDR1 LGHDT and CDR2 YNNKEL (reference sequence). The CDR3 totals 14 residues. CDR3 coding DNA: TGTGCCAGCAGCCAAGCGGGGGAACGGTCACCCCTCCACTTT. Protein sequence: CASSQAGERSPLHF.

The V gene is TRBV29-1, the J gene TRBJ2-3, with a possible D match to TRBD1 (6 bases). The CDR3 runs to 13 residues. Trimming shortened V by 1 base and J by 2 bases, and 7 bases separated the two germline ends. Germline V gene sequence: CDR1 SQVTM, CDR2 ANQGSEA. CDR3 coding DNA: TGCAGCGTTGAAGGGACAGCCACAGATACGCAGTATTTT. This codes for CSVEGTATDTQYF.

The CDR3 sequence is CASRSGRQFAEAFF. The CDR3 region has the DNA TGTGCCAGTAGGTCCGGGAGACAGTTCGCTGAAGCTTTCTTT. V usage is TRBV19 and J usage is TRBJ1-1; TRBD1 is a possible D gene (5 bases). This CDR3 has 14 amino acids. Germline CDR1 reads LNHDA; CDR2 reads SQIVND (reference sequence). Trimming pared 6 bases from V and 6 bases from J, leaving 17 bases between.

This clone has just a few counts. V usage is TRBV9 and J usage is TRBJ2-7, with D possibly TRBD2 on 5 matching bases. The CDR3 consists of 16 residues. Germline V CDR1 and CDR2: SGDLS, YYNGEE. Trimming removed 0 bases at V and 0 bases at J, with 13 bases between. The CDR3 is CASSVAGSALSYEQYF. The CDR3 DNA sequence: TGTGCCAGCAGCGTAGCTGGTAGCGCCCTCTCCTACGAGCAGTACTTC. The entire variable domain, with the rest obtained from reference TRBV9 and TRBJ2-7, is as follows: DSGVTQTPKHLITATGQRVTLRCSPRSGDLSVYWYQQSLDQGLQFLIQYYNGEERAKGNILERFSAQQFPDLHSELNLSSLELGDSALYFCASSVAGSALSYEQYFGPGTRLTVT.

V gene TRBV3-1 (or the pseudogene TRBV3-2) combines with J gene TRBJ1-2; 9 bases are a match to TRBD1. Germline V gene lookup returns CDR1 LGHDT and CDR2 YNNKEL (reference sequence). The trim removed 0 bases at V and 7 bases at J, leaving 12 bases unmatched. The CDR3 sequence is 17 residues long. Here the CDR3 reads CASSQEGDYRGQGGYTF. CDR3 sequence (DNA): TGTGCCAGCAGCCAAGAAGGGGACTACAGGGGGCAGGGTGGCTACACCTTC.

This chain connects TRBV15 to TRBJ1-4; D ambiguous. V lost 5 bases and J lost 5, with 9 bases in between. The length of the CDR3 is 13 residues. CDR1 LNHNV and CDR2 YYDKDF come from the germline V gene (reference sequence). The CDR3 spells CATSRRVNEKLFF. The CDR3 DNA follows: TGTGCCACCAGCCGTCGCGTGAATGAAAAACTGTTTTTT.

This chain joins TRBV7-2 and TRBJ2-7; 12 bases are a match to TRBD2. The CDR3 runs 17 residues. The junction had 11 bases not matched to a gene; V was cut back by 8 bases and J by 0 bases. Germline-derived CDR1 and CDR2 are SGHTA and FQGNSA. The chain's CDR3 is CASSTSGTSGFSYEQYF. CDR3 coding DNA: TGTGCCAGCTCCACCTCCGGGACTAGCGGGTTCTCCTACGAGCAGTACTTC. The entire variable domain, with the rest obtained from reference TRBV7-2 and TRBJ2-7, is as follows: GAGVSQSPSNKVTEKGKDVELRCDPISGHTALYWYRQSLGQGLEFLIYFQGNSAPDKSGLPSDRFSAERTGGSVSTLTIQRTQQEDSAVYLCASSTSGTSGFSYEQYFGPGTRLTVT.

This sequence joins TRBV6-5 and TRBJ2-1; TRBD2 might be the D (6 bases). Trimming cost V 8 bases and J 7 bases, with 9 bases left between them. Germline V gene sequence: CDR1 MNHEY, CDR2 SVGAGI. The CDR3 extends over 11 amino acids. In nucleotides, the CDR3 is TGTGCCAGCGCTCGGGGGAATGAGCAGTTCTTC. Its protein product is CASARGNEQFF.

This clone was observed once. V is TRBV9 and J is TRBJ2-1, with 8 bases matching TRBD2. V shed 1 base, J shed 7 bases, and the junction held 7 bases outside the gene matches. CDR1 and CDR2 from the germline V gene are SGDLS and YYNGEE. This CDR3 contains 15 residues. The CDR3: CASSVTGTSRNEQFF. The CDR3 DNA reads as TGTGCCAGCAGCGTAACAGGGACTAGTCGGAATGAGCAGTTCTTC.

The chain links TRBV29-1 to TRBJ1-2; D is possibly TRBD1 (5 bases). From germline, CDR1 is SQVTM and CDR2 ANQGSEA. Trimming took 6 bases from V and 3 from J, leaving 17 bases between them. The CDR3 contains 14 residues. This CDR3 is CSVPRGGEDYGYTF. CDR3 nucleotide sequence: TGCAGCGTCCCCCGGGGAGGGGAGGACTATGGCTACACCTTC.

V usage is TRBV19 and J usage is TRBJ2-2; D gene unclear. Trimming left V 5 bases short and J 2 bases short, with 9 bases between. Germline V gene lookup returns CDR1 LNHDA and CDR2 SQIVND (reference sequence). The length of the CDR3 is 14 residues. The CDR3, as DNA: TGTGCCAGTAGTTCCGACATCAACACCGGGGAGCTGTTTTTT. This codes for CASSSDINTGELFF.